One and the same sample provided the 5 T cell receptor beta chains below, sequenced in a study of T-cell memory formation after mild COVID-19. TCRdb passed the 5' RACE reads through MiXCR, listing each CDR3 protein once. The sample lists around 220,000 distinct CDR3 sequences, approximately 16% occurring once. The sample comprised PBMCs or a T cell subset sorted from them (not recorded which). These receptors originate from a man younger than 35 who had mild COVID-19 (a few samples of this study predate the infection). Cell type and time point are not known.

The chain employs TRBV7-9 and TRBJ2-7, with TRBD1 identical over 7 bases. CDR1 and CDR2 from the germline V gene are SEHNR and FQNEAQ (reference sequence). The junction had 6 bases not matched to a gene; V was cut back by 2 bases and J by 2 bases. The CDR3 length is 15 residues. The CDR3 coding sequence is TGTGCCAGCAGCTTATCCCACGGGACAGCCTACGAGCAGTACTTC. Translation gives CASSLSHGTAYEQYF.

The CDR3 DNA reads TGTGCCACCAGCAGAGAAAGCCCGAGTCGGAACACCGGGGAGCTGTTTTTT. Its protein is CATSRESPSRNTGELFF. V is TRBV15 and J is TRBJ2-2; D is ambiguous. V was cut by 0 bases and J by 1 base, with 12 bases left in between. The CDR3 runs to 17 residues. From germline, CDR1 is LNHNV and CDR2 YYDKDF (reference sequence).

The CDR3: CASSLTSLQETQYF. CDR3 bases: TGCGCCAGCAGCTTGACTAGTTTACAAGAGACCCAGTACTTC. This sequence joins TRBV5-1 and TRBJ2-5, with D maybe TRBD2 (5 bases). The CDR3 spans 14 residues. Germline assignment: CDR1 SGHRS and CDR2 YFSETQ. Trimming pared 1 base from V and 2 bases from J, leaving 9 bases between.

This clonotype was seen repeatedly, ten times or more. In DNA, the CDR3 is TGTGCCAGCAGCTTTCGGGATCAGCCCCAGCATTTT. Translated: CASSFRDQPQHF. The chain combines TRBV7-9 with TRBJ1-5; D is unclear. The CDR3 runs 12 residues. CDR1 and CDR2 (germline): SEHNR, FQNEAQ (reference sequence). The V end lost 3 bases, the J end lost 5 bases, and 5 bases lay between the germline ends.

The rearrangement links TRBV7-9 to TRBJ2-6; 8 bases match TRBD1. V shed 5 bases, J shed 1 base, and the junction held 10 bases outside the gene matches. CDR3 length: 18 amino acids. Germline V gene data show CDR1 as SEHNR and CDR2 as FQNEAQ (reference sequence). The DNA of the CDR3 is TGTGCCAGCAGCCCTAGGACAGGGATATCGTCTGGGGCCAACGTCCTGACTTTC. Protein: CASSPRTGISSGANVLTF.